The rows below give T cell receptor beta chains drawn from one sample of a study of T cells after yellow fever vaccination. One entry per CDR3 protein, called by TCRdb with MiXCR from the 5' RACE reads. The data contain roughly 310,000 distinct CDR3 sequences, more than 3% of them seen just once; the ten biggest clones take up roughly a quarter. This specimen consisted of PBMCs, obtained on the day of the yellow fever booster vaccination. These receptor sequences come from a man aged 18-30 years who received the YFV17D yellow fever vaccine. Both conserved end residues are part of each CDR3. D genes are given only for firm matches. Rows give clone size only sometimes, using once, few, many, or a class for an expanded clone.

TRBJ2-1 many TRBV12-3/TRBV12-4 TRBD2 CASSLQRGGYNEQFF TGTGCCAGCAGTCTCCAGCGGGGGGGGTACAATGAGCAGTTCTTC
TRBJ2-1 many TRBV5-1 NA CASSFGLAPGSTYLNNEQFF TGCGCCAGCAGCTTCGGTTTAGCCCCGGGATCCACATATTTAAACAATGAGCAGTTCTTC
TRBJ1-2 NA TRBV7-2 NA CASSYYREGYTF TGTGCCAGCAGCTACTACAGGGAAGGCTACACCTTC
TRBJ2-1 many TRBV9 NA CASSVGESYNEQFF TGTGCCAGCAGCGTAGGGGAGTCCTACAATGAGCAGTTCTTC
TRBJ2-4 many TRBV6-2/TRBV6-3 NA CASSRTELLAKNIQYF TGTGCCAGCAGTCGAACAGAGCTACTAGCCAAAAACATTCAGTACTTC
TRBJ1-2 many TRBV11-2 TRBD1 CASSSVRQGYGYTF TGTGCCAGCAGCTCCGTCCGACAGGGCTATGGCTACACCTTC
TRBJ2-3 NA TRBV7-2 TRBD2 CASSQSGGGTDTQYF TGTGCCAGCAGCCAAAGCGGGGGAGGCACAGATACGCAGTATTTT
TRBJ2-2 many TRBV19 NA CASSTSRGQANTGELFF TGTGCCAGTAGTACATCAAGGGGACAAGCGAACACCGGGGAGCTGTTTTTT
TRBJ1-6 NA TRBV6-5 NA CASSSAQLVNSPLHF TGTGCCAGCAGTTCCGCCCAGCTAGTCAATTCACCCCTCCACTTT
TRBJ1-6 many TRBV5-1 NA CASSSRAGSPLHF TGCGCCAGCAGCAGCAGGGCGGGGTCACCCCTCCACTTT
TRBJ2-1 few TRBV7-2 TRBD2 CASSLEGGGGYNEQFF TGTGCCAGCAGCTTAGAAGGCGGCGGGGGGTACAATGAGCAGTTCTTC
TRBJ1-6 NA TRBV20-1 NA CSAKGSLPNSPLHF TGCAGTGCTAAAGGCAGTCTACCTAATTCACCCCTCCACTTT
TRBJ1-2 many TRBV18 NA CASSPNRPEYGYTF TGTGCCAGCTCACCAAATAGGCCGGAGTATGGCTACACCTTC
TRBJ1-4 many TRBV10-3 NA CAISEVWGEKLFF TGTGCCATCAGTGAAGTTTGGGGTGAAAAACTGTTTTTT
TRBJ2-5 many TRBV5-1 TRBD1 CASSWDGTGQETQYF TGCGCCAGCAGCTGGGACGGGACAGGTCAAGAGACCCAGTACTTC
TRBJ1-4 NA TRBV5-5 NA CASSLDRVGKLFF TGTGCCAGCAGCTTGGACAGGGTAGGAAAACTGTTTTTT
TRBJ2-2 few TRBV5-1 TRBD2 CASSPTSGGHTGELFF TGCGCCAGCAGCCCGACTAGCGGGGGACACACCGGGGAGCTGTTTTTT
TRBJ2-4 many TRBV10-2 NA CASSESGTLAKNIQYF TGCGCCAGCAGTGAGTCCGGCACATTAGCCAAAAACATTCAGTACTTC
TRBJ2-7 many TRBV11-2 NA CASSLGAGAFHEQYF TGTGCCAGCAGCTTAGGGGCAGGGGCTTTCCACGAGCAGTACTTC
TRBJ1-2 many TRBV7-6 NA CASSPGGPWGGYTF TGTGCCAGCAGCCCCGGGGGACCCTGGGGTGGCTACACCTTC
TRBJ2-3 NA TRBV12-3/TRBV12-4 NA CASSLSTSPDTQYF TGTGCCAGCAGTTTATCGACAAGCCCCGATACGCAGTATTTT
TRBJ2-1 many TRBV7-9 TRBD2 CASSSRGAGNEQFF TGTGCCAGCAGCTCCCGGGGAGCGGGGAATGAGCAGTTCTTC
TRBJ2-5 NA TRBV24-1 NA CATPPQGLLETQYF TGTGCCACCCCCCCACAGGGACTCTTGGAGACCCAGTACTTC
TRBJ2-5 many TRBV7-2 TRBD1 CASRERQGGETQYF TGTGCCAGCAGAGAAAGACAGGGGGGAGAGACCCAGTACTTC